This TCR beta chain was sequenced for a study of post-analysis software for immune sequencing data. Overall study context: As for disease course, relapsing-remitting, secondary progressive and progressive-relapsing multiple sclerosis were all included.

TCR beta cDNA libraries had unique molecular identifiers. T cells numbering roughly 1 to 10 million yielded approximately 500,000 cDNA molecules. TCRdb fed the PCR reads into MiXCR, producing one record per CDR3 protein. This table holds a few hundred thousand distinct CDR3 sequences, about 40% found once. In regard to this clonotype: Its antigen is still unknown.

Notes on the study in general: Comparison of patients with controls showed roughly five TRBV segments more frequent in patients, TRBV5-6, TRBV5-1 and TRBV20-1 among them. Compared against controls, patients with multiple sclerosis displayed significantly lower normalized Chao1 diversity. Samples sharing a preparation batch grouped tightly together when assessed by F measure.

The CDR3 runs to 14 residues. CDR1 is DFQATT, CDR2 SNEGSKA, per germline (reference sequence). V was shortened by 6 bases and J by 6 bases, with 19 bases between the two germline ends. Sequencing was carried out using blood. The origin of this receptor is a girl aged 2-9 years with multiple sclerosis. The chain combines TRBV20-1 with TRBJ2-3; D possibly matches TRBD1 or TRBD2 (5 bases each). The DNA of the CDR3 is TGCAGTGCAAGAAGGGGACCCCCGGGGGATACGCAGTATTTT. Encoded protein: CSARRGPPGDTQYF.